This is a list of T cell receptor beta chains from one sample in a study of blood T cell repertoires in COVID-19. Sequencing was performed with immunoSEQ multiplex PCR; in TCRdb, only in-frame clones are kept and a portion is missing. Among about 120,000 clones listed, around nine tenths were seen once. Sequenced input: peripheral blood. The origin of the receptors is a woman between 50 and 59 years old with acute or convalescent COVID-19. Each CDR3 is given with its conserved first and last residue. D genes are given only for firm matches. Some rows mark clone size as missing; the rest say once, few, many or name a class of expanded clone.

j_call: TRBJ1-6; clone_size: NA; v_call: TRBV13; d_call: NA; cdr3_aa: CASNTGTYNSPLHF; cdr3_nt: TGTGCCAGCAACACCGGGACCTATAATTCACCCCTCCACTTT
j_call: TRBJ2-7; clone_size: NA; v_call: TRBV5-1; d_call: TRBD2; cdr3_aa: CASSLSSGGFASYEQYF; cdr3_nt: TGCGCCAGCAGCTTGTCCTCGGGAGGGTTCGCTTCCTACGAGCAGTACTTC
j_call: TRBJ2-3; clone_size: NA; v_call: TRBV4-3; d_call: TRBD2; cdr3_aa: CASSQDTSGYTQYF; cdr3_nt: TGCGCCAGCAGCCAGGATACTAGCGGCTATACGCAGTATTTT
j_call: TRBJ1-4; clone_size: NA; v_call: TRBV5-4; d_call: TRBD1; cdr3_aa: CASSFDRTGGEKLFF; cdr3_nt: TGTGCCAGCAGCTTCGATAGGACAGGGGGTGAAAAACTGTTTTTT
j_call: TRBJ1-5; clone_size: NA; v_call: TRBV5-8; d_call: TRBD1; cdr3_aa: CASSFRDRADSNQPQHF; cdr3_nt: TGTGCCAGCAGCTTCCGGGACAGGGCGGATAGCAATCAGCCCCAGCATTTT
j_call: TRBJ1-2; clone_size: few; v_call: TRBV19; d_call: NA; cdr3_aa: CASRDPTGFYGYTF; cdr3_nt: TGTGCCAGTAGAGATCCCACAGGTTTCTATGGCTACACCTTC
j_call: TRBJ2-7; clone_size: NA; v_call: TRBV30; d_call: NA; cdr3_aa: CAWSPGLEQYF; cdr3_nt: TGTGCCTGGAGCCCAGGGCTCGAGCAGTACTTC
j_call: TRBJ2-5; clone_size: NA; v_call: TRBV3-1/TRBV3-2; d_call: TRBD2; cdr3_aa: CASSHAGGRETQYF; cdr3_nt: TGTGCCAGCAGCCACGCGGGGGGCAGAGAGACCCAGTACTTC
j_call: TRBJ2-5; clone_size: NA; v_call: TRBV4-1; d_call: TRBD2; cdr3_aa: CASSQTSGRETQYF; cdr3_nt: TGCGCCAGCAGCCAAACTAGCGGGAGGGAGACCCAGTACTTC
j_call: TRBJ2-7; clone_size: NA; v_call: TRBV6-1; d_call: NA; cdr3_aa: CASSEGQGTYEQYF; cdr3_nt: TGTGCCAGCAGTGAGGGTCAGGGCACCTACGAGCAGTACTTC
j_call: TRBJ2-3; clone_size: once; v_call: TRBV30; d_call: TRBD2; cdr3_aa: CAWAIGGGGTDTQYF; cdr3_nt: TGTGCCTGGGCCATCGGGGGGGGCGGCACAGATACGCAGTATTTT
j_call: TRBJ1-3; clone_size: NA; v_call: TRBV7-2; d_call: NA; cdr3_aa: CASSSTPGRSFVGNTIYF; cdr3_nt: TGTGCCAGCAGCTCAACTCCAGGGCGGTCGTTCGTGGGAAACACCATATATTTT
j_call: TRBJ1-2; clone_size: NA; v_call: TRBV21-1; d_call: NA; cdr3_aa: CASSSRRGEGGYTF; cdr3_nt: TGTGCCAGCAGTTCCCGGAGGGGCGAAGGTGGCTACACCTTC
j_call: TRBJ1-5; clone_size: few; v_call: TRBV5-1; d_call: NA; cdr3_aa: CASSLEGGNQPQHF; cdr3_nt: TGCGCCAGCAGCTTGGAGGGAGGCAATCAGCCCCAGCATTTT
j_call: TRBJ2-5; clone_size: NA; v_call: TRBV5-1; d_call: NA; cdr3_aa: CASSLGLQGIQETQYF; cdr3_nt: TGCGCCAGCAGCTTGGGGCTCCAGGGGATACAAGAGACCCAGTACTTC
j_call: TRBJ1-2; clone_size: NA; v_call: TRBV5-5; d_call: NA; cdr3_aa: CASTAGGLAVGYTF; cdr3_nt: TGTGCCAGCACGGCGGGGGGTTTGGCTGTTGGCTACACCTTC
j_call: TRBJ1-4; clone_size: NA; v_call: TRBV6-5; d_call: TRBD1; cdr3_aa: CASSYSTGAPGEKLFF; cdr3_nt: TGTGCCAGCAGTTACTCTACAGGGGCCCCCGGGGAAAAACTGTTTTTT
j_call: TRBJ2-5; clone_size: NA; v_call: TRBV11-2; d_call: NA; cdr3_aa: CASSLGKRGLQETQYF; cdr3_nt: TGTGCCAGCAGCTTAGGTAAAAGGGGCCTCCAAGAGACCCAGTACTTC
j_call: TRBJ1-2; clone_size: NA; v_call: TRBV4-3; d_call: NA; cdr3_aa: CASSQENEANTDGYTF; cdr3_nt: TGCGCCAGCAGCCAAGAAAACGAGGCAAACACGGATGGCTACACCTTC
j_call: TRBJ1-5; clone_size: few; v_call: TRBV7-7; d_call: NA; cdr3_aa: CASSLRQTDNQPQHF; cdr3_nt: TGTGCCAGCAGCTTAAGGCAGACAGACAATCAGCCCCAGCATTTT
j_call: TRBJ2-7; clone_size: few; v_call: TRBV6-2/TRBV6-3; d_call: TRBD2; cdr3_aa: CASSYSILAGDSYEQYF; cdr3_nt: TGTGCCAGCAGTTACTCGATACTAGCGGGGGACTCCTACGAGCAGTACTTC
j_call: TRBJ2-7; clone_size: NA; v_call: TRBV25-1; d_call: NA; cdr3_aa: CASSEPASLAEQYF; cdr3_nt: TGTGCCAGCAGTGAACCCGCTTCCCTAGCGGAGCAGTACTTC
j_call: TRBJ1-6; clone_size: NA; v_call: TRBV7-2; d_call: NA; cdr3_aa: CASSLDRAVNSPLHF; cdr3_nt: TGTGCCAGCAGCTTAGACAGGGCGGTGAATTCACCCCTCCACTTT
j_call: TRBJ1-1; clone_size: NA; v_call: TRBV9; d_call: TRBD1; cdr3_aa: CASSVTGVNTEAFF; cdr3_nt: TGTGCCAGCAGCGTAACAGGGGTGAACACTGAAGCTTTCTTT
j_call: TRBJ1-1; clone_size: NA; v_call: TRBV24-1; d_call: NA; cdr3_aa: CATSSRNTEAFF; cdr3_nt: TGTGCCACCAGTAGTAGGAACACTGAAGCTTTCTTT
j_call: TRBJ1-2; clone_size: NA; v_call: TRBV5-5; d_call: NA; cdr3_aa: CASSLADFGGQGYTF; cdr3_nt: TGTGCCAGCAGCTTGGCCGACTTTGGGGGCCAAGGCTACACCTTC
j_call: TRBJ1-1; clone_size: NA; v_call: TRBV3-1/TRBV3-2; d_call: TRBD1; cdr3_aa: CASSQVGQGTNTEAFF; cdr3_nt: TGTGCCAGCAGCCAAGTTGGACAGGGGACGAACACTGAAGCTTTCTTT
j_call: TRBJ1-1; clone_size: NA; v_call: TRBV3-1/TRBV3-2; d_call: TRBD1; cdr3_aa: CASSFLGGASEAFF; cdr3_nt: TGTGCCAGCAGCTTCTTAGGGGGCGCCTCTGAAGCTTTCTTT
j_call: TRBJ1-2; clone_size: NA; v_call: TRBV15; d_call: NA; cdr3_aa: CATSARVVNYGYTF; cdr3_nt: TGTGCCACCAGCGCCAGGGTAGTGAACTATGGCTACACCTTC
j_call: TRBJ1-2; clone_size: NA; v_call: TRBV7-9; d_call: NA; cdr3_aa: CASSRSGLYNSNYGYTF; cdr3_nt: TGTGCCAGCAGCCGTAGCGGTTTGTATAACAGTAACTATGGCTACACCTTC
j_call: TRBJ2-1; clone_size: NA; v_call: TRBV30; d_call: NA; cdr3_aa: CAWSVQNLLGEQFF; cdr3_nt: TGTGCCTGGAGTGTACAGAACCTTCTGGGTGAGCAGTTCTTC
j_call: TRBJ1-1; clone_size: NA; v_call: TRBV4-3; d_call: NA; cdr3_aa: CASSQSRARDTEAFF; cdr3_nt: TGCGCCAGCAGCCAGTCGAGGGCACGCGACACTGAAGCTTTCTTT
j_call: TRBJ1-3; clone_size: NA; v_call: TRBV7-2; d_call: TRBD1; cdr3_aa: CASKTTGGSGNTIYF; cdr3_nt: TGTGCCAGCAAAACAACAGGGGGCTCTGGAAACACCATATATTTT
j_call: TRBJ1-5; clone_size: NA; v_call: TRBV5-1; d_call: NA; cdr3_aa: CASSLERARSNQPQHF; cdr3_nt: TGCGCCAGCAGCTTGGAGAGGGCCAGGAGCAATCAGCCCCAGCATTTT
j_call: TRBJ1-1; clone_size: NA; v_call: TRBV6-5; d_call: TRBD1; cdr3_aa: CASSYSMDRVEAFF; cdr3_nt: TGTGCCAGCAGTTACTCGATGGACAGGGTTGAAGCTTTCTTT
j_call: TRBJ2-1; clone_size: NA; v_call: TRBV5-4; d_call: TRBD1; cdr3_aa: CASSPPTQGKYNEQFF; cdr3_nt: TGTGCCAGCAGCCCTCCCACACAGGGGAAGTACAATGAGCAGTTCTTC
j_call: TRBJ2-1; clone_size: NA; v_call: TRBV19; d_call: TRBD2; cdr3_aa: CASSIAASGNYNEQFF; cdr3_nt: TGTGCCAGTAGTATAGCGGCTAGCGGGAACTACAATGAGCAGTTCTTC
j_call: TRBJ2-7; clone_size: once; v_call: TRBV12-3/TRBV12-4; d_call: TRBD1; cdr3_aa: CASSANRGEQYF; cdr3_nt: TGTGCCAGCAGCGCGAACAGGGGCGAGCAGTACTTC
j_call: TRBJ2-1; clone_size: few; v_call: TRBV5-4; d_call: TRBD2; cdr3_aa: CASSPRLAGGGDEQFF; cdr3_nt: TGTGCCAGCAGCCCCCGACTAGCGGGGGGAGGGGATGAGCAGTTCTTC
j_call: TRBJ1-1; clone_size: once; v_call: TRBV19; d_call: NA; cdr3_aa: CASSSGGTEAFF; cdr3_nt: TGTGCCAGTAGTTCGGGGGGCACTGAAGCTTTCTTT
j_call: TRBJ1-5; clone_size: NA; v_call: TRBV4-1; d_call: NA; cdr3_aa: CASSQEDHNQPQHF; cdr3_nt: TGCGCCAGCAGCCAGGAGGACCACAATCAGCCCCAGCATTTT
j_call: TRBJ1-2; clone_size: once; v_call: TRBV27; d_call: TRBD1; cdr3_aa: CASRQTGGNYGYTF; cdr3_nt: TGTGCCAGCAGACAAACAGGGGGGAACTATGGCTACACCTTC
j_call: TRBJ1-2; clone_size: once; v_call: TRBV28; d_call: NA; cdr3_aa: CASSSIYGYTF; cdr3_nt: TGTGCCAGCAGTTCTATATACGGCTACACCTTC
j_call: TRBJ2-7; clone_size: NA; v_call: TRBV11-3; d_call: TRBD1; cdr3_aa: CASSFLGTGANRYYEQYF; cdr3_nt: TGTGCCAGCAGCTTTTTGGGGACAGGGGCTAATCGGTACTACGAGCAGTACTTC
j_call: TRBJ2-2; clone_size: NA; v_call: TRBV11-2; d_call: TRBD2; cdr3_aa: CASSHVGGTGELFF; cdr3_nt: TGTGCCAGCAGCCATGTGGGGGGGACCGGGGAGCTGTTTTTT
j_call: TRBJ1-6; clone_size: NA; v_call: TRBV12-5; d_call: NA; cdr3_aa: CASGLNIASPLHF; cdr3_nt: TGTGCTAGTGGTTTGAATATAGCTTCACCCCTCCACTTT
j_call: TRBJ1-1; clone_size: NA; v_call: TRBV10-3; d_call: NA; cdr3_aa: CAISEQGWPRTEAFF; cdr3_nt: TGTGCCATCAGCGAACAGGGTTGGCCGCGAACTGAAGCTTTCTTT
j_call: TRBJ2-5; clone_size: NA; v_call: TRBV3-1/TRBV3-2; d_call: NA; cdr3_aa: CASSLLGETQYF; cdr3_nt: TGTGCCAGCAGCTTACTAGGTGAGACCCAGTACTTC
j_call: TRBJ2-3; clone_size: NA; v_call: TRBV27; d_call: TRBD2; cdr3_aa: CASSFQTSGRRDTQYF; cdr3_nt: TGTGCCAGCAGTTTTCAGACTAGCGGGAGGAGAGATACGCAGTATTTT
j_call: TRBJ2-7; clone_size: once; v_call: TRBV27; d_call: NA; cdr3_aa: CASSFSQGTSYEQYF; cdr3_nt: TGTGCCAGCAGTTTTAGTCAGGGGACCTCCTACGAGCAGTACTTC
j_call: TRBJ2-7; clone_size: NA; v_call: TRBV6-5; d_call: NA; cdr3_aa: CASRLAATYEQYF; cdr3_nt: TGTGCCAGCAGGTTGGCGGCGACCTACGAGCAGTACTTC
j_call: TRBJ2-1; clone_size: NA; v_call: TRBV20-1; d_call: TRBD2; cdr3_aa: CSASFFSGGQGNEQFF; cdr3_nt: TGCAGTGCTAGTTTTTTCTCGGGGGGGCAGGGCAATGAGCAGTTCTTC
j_call: TRBJ1-1; clone_size: NA; v_call: TRBV14; d_call: NA; cdr3_aa: CASSHQGRVTEAFF; cdr3_nt: TGTGCCAGCAGCCATCAGGGAAGGGTCACTGAAGCTTTCTTT
j_call: TRBJ1-2; clone_size: NA; v_call: TRBV9; d_call: NA; cdr3_aa: CASTPGANYGYTF; cdr3_nt: TGTGCCAGCACCCCAGGGGCTAACTATGGCTACACCTTC
j_call: TRBJ1-6; clone_size: NA; v_call: TRBV7-2; d_call: TRBD1; cdr3_aa: CASSRHRDSGNSPLHF; cdr3_nt: TGTGCCAGCAGCAGGCACCGGGACAGTGGGAATTCACCCCTCCACTTT
j_call: TRBJ1-3; clone_size: NA; v_call: TRBV5-1; d_call: TRBD1; cdr3_aa: CASSSSGGATGNTIYF; cdr3_nt: TGCGCCAGCAGCAGCTCAGGGGGCGCAACTGGAAACACCATATATTTT
j_call: TRBJ1-1; clone_size: NA; v_call: TRBV24-1; d_call: NA; cdr3_aa: CATRVRGLVAFF; cdr3_nt: TGTGCCACCAGAGTTAGGGGCCTCGTGGCTTTCTTT
j_call: TRBJ2-1; clone_size: few; v_call: TRBV9; d_call: TRBD2; cdr3_aa: CASSPGLVMVYNEQFF; cdr3_nt: TGTGCCAGCAGCCCGGGACTAGTAATGGTATACAATGAGCAGTTCTTC
j_call: TRBJ1-5; clone_size: once; v_call: TRBV6-2/TRBV6-3; d_call: TRBD1; cdr3_aa: CASSVRDRGRFGPQHF; cdr3_nt: TGTGCCAGCAGTGTCCGGGACAGGGGAAGGTTTGGGCCCCAGCATTTT
j_call: TRBJ2-7; clone_size: NA; v_call: TRBV7-9; d_call: NA; cdr3_aa: CASSLGSIRGVPHEQYF; cdr3_nt: TGTGCCAGCAGCTTAGGTTCTATAAGGGGCGTTCCCCACGAGCAGTACTTC